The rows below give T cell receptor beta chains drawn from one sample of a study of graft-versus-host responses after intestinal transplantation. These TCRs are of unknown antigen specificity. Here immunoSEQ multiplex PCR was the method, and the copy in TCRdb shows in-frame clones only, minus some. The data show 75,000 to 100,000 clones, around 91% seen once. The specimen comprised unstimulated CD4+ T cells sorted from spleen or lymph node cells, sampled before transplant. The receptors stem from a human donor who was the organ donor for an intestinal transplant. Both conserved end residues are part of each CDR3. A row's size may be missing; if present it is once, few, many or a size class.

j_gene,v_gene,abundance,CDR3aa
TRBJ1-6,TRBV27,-,CASRVPSHTSPLHF
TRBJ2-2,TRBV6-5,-,CASSSGQGRTGELFF
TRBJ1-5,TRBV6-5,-,CASRPDRGGNQPQHF
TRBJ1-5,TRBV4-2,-,CASSPGTRDQPQHF
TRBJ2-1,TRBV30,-,CAWSPDLAGVHVF
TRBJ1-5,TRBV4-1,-,CASSQGYRGMSNQPQHF
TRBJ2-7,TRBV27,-,CASSLRRGPSYEQYF
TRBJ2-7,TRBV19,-,CASSMGLLYEQYF
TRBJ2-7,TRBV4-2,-,CASSHGGAGYEQYF
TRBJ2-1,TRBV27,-,CASSLGTGGLNEQFF
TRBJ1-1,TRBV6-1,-,CASSAGQGDTEAFF
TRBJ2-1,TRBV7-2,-,CASSLEAGGYNEQFF
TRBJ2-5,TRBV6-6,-,CASSRVAGGPVETQYF
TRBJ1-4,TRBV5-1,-,CASSLQGPPEKLFF
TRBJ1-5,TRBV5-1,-,CASSLDAGGQPQHF
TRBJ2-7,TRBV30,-,CAWGRRWQYF
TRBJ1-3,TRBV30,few,CAWSVFTSSGNTIYF
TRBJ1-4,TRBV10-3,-,CAISAHGRYEKLFF
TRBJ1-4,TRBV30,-,CASSTGGATNEKLFF
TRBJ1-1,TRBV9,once,CASSVVTSSAEAFF
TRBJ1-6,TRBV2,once,CASSLRGFGSPLHF
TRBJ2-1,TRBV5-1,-,CASSNLRGQGIYNEQFF
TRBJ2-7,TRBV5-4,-,CASSFEAGPREQYF
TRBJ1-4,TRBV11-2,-,CASSPGQGTNEKLFF
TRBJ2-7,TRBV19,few,CASRPETGGPYEQYF
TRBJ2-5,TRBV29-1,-,CSVGASGAAQYF
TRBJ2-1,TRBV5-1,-,CASRRQGLGNEQFF
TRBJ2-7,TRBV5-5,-,CASSSPGAGPSSYEQYF
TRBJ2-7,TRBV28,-,CASRSGTGSYEQYF
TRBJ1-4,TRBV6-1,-,CASTPNEKLFF
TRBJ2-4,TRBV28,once,CASSSYKGPGPRTGVSIQYF
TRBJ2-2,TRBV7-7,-,CASSFDRAAGELFF
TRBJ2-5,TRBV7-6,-,CASSLVGSGRGGETQYF
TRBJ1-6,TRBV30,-,CAWTGYNSPLHF
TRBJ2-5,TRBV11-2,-,CASSLETPRVETQYF
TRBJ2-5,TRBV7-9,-,CASSTRGIQETQYF
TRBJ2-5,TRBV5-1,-,CASSSVGGEETQYF
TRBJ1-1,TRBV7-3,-,CVSSLSGTLNTEAFF
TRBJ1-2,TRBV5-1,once,CASSFDRSNYGYTF
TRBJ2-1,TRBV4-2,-,CASSQVKRAGREQFF
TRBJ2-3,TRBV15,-,CATSRGASGGTDTQYF
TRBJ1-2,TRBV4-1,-,CASSQDLQGNGYTF
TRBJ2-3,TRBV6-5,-,CASIPRGGTDTQYF
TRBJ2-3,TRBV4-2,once,CASSHRMGGASLTDTQYF
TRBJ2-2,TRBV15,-,CATSRDRAGELFF
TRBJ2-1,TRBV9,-,CASSVVSGGDNEQFF
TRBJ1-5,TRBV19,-,CASSGLRNQPQHF
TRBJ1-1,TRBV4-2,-,CASSQVGQGDTEAFF
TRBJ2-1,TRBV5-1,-,CASSQARDSPRDSSYNEQFF
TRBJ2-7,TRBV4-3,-,CASSPVSGLAPTYEQYF
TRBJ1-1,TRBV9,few,CASSVLGGTEAFF
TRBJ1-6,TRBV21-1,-,CASSKGCQGCSPLHF
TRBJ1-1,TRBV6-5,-,CASSLGGMNTEAFF
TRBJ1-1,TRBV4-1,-,CASSQAGQREAFF
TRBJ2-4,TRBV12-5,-,CASGLDRENIQYF
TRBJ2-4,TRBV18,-,CASSPLRDPIQYF
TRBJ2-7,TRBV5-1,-,CASPLYEQYF